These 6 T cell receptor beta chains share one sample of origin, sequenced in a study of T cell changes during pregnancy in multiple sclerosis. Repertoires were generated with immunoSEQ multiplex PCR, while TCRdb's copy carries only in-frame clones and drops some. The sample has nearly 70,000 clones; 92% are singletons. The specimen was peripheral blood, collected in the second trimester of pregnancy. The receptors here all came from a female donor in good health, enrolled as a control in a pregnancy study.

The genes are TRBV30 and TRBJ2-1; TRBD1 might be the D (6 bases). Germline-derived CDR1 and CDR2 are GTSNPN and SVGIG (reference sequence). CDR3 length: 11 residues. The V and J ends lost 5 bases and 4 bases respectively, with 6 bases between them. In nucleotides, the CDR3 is TGTGCCTGGGACAGGTACAATGAGCAGTTCTTC. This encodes CAWDRYNEQFF.

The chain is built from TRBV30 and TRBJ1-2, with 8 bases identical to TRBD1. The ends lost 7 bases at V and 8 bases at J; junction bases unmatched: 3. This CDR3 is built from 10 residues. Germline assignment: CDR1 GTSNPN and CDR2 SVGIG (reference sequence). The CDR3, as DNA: TGTGCCTCCGGACAGGGAGGCTACACCTTC. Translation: CASGQGGYTF.

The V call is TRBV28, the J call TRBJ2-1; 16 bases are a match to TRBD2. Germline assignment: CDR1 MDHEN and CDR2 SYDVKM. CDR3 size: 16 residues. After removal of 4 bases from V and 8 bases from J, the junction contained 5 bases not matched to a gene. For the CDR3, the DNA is TGTGCCAGCAGTTGGGGACTAGCGGGAGGGCCGTATGAGCAGTTCTTC. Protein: CASSWGLAGGPYEQFF.

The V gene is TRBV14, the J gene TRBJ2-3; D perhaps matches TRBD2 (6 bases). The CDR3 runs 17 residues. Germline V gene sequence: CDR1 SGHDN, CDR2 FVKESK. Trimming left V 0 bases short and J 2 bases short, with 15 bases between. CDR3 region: CASSQDRKAGFTDTQYF. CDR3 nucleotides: TGTGCCAGCAGCCAAGACCGAAAAGCGGGTTTCACAGATACGCAGTATTTT. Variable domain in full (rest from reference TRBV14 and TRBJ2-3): EAGVTQFPSHSVIEKGQTVTLRCDPISGHDNLYWYRRVMGKEIKFLLHFVKESKQDESGMPNNRFLAERTGGTYSTLKVQPAELEDSGVYFCASSQDRKAGFTDTQYFGPGTRLTVL.

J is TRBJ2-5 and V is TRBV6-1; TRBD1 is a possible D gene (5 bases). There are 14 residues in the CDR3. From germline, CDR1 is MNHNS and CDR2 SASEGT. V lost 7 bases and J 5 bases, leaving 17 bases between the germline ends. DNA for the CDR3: TGTGCCAGCATTCAGCAGGGAAGAAAGGAGACCCAGTACTTC. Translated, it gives CASIQQGRKETQYF.

In nucleotides, the CDR3 is TGTGCCAGCAGCTTTAGCGGGGGCTCAACCTACGAGCAGTACTTC. Its protein product is CASSFSGGSTYEQYF. The chain links TRBV7-2 to TRBJ2-7, with 9 positions matching TRBD2. Germline V gene lookup returns CDR1 SGHTA and CDR2 FQGNSA. This CDR3 has 15 amino acids. J lost 2 bases, V lost 3 bases, and 5 bases had no gene match.